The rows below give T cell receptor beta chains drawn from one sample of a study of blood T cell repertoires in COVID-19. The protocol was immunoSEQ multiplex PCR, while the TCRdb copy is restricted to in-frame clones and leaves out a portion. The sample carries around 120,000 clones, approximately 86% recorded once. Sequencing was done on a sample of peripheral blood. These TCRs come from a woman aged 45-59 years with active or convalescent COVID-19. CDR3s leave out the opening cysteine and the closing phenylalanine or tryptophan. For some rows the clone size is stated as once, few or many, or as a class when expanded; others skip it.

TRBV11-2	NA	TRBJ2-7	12	ASSRTGGAYEQY
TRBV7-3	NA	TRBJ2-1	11	ASSLNSYNEQF
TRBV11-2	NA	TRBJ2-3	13	ASSLSGRRKDTQY
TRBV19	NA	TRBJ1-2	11	ASSHTGAYGYT
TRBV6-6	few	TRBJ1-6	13	ASSSQPHGNSPLH
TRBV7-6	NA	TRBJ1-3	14	ASSFYGQNSGNTIY
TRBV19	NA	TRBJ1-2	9	ASRAAYGYT
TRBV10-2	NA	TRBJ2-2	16	ASRAVGLTIANTGELF
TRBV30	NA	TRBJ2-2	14	ACRSGQGAWTGELF
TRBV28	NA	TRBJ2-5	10	ASSGSLETQY
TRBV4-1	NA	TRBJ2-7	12	ASSQAGKPYEQY
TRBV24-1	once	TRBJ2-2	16	ATSDLLAGGLSTGELF
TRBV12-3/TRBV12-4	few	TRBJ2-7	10	ASSLGRDEQY
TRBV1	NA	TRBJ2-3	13	TSWTQQGIQSTQY
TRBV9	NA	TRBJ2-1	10	ASSPGVREQF
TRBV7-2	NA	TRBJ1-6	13	ASSEMGSLGSPLH
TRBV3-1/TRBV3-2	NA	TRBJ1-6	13	ASSQTGTPNSPLH
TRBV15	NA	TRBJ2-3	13	ATSSERGPTDTQY
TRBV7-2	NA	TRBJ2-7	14	ASSGSPGTGNKKQY
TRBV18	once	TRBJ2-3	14	ASSPGSSGTTDTQY
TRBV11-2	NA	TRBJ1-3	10	ASSLGQDTIY
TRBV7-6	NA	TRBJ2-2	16	ASSPIIAGTGFPGELF
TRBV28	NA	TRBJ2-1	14	ASRGTSGRAYNEQF
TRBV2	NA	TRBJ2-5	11	ASRGTGQETQY
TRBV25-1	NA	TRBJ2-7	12	ASSYGLAGREQY
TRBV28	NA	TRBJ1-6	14	ASSFGPGTANSPLH
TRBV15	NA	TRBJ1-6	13	ATSREEGIGGALH
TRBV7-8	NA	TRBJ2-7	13	ASSRKQGVAYEQY
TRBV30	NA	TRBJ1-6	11	AWTSQAGSPLH
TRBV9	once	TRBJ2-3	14	ASSAVAGGPLDTQY
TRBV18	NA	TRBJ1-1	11	ASSPGTYTEAF
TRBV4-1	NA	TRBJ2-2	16	ASSQELGLAGLAGELF
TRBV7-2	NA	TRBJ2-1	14	ASSQRGLAGRNEQF
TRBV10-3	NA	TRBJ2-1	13	AIRRTSGRSNEQF
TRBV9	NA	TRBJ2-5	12	ASSVELWQETQY
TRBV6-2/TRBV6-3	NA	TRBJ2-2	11	ASSLIVPGELF
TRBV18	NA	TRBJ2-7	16	ASSSGEGGTSKAYEQY
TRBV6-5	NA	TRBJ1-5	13	ASGSGTPRGQPQH
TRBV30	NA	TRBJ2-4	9	AWSGLNIQY
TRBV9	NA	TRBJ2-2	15	ASSVAQGPPGTGELF
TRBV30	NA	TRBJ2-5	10	AWRGGFAAQY
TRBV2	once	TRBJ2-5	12	ASRLAEYQETQY
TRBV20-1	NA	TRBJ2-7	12	SASPGQGVHEQY
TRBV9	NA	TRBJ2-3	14	ASSVSALLHTDTQY
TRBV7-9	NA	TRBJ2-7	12	ASSLIEVPDEQY
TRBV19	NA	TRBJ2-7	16	ASSPLDGSGRPPYEQY
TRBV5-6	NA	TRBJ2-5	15	ASSRGQGAYPQETQY
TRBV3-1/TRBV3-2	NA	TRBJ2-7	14	ASSPRSGRGAYEQY
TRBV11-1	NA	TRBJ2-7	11	ASSLDGTYEQY
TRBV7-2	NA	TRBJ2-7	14	ASSKGGGQVSYEQY
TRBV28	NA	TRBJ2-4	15	ASTEPRGRAAKNIQY
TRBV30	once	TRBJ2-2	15	AWSGGLAGGLTGELF